This TCR beta chain was found in a study of PD-1 blockade in classical Hodgkin lymphoma. Each patient's relapse followed autologous stem cell transplantation, and brentuximab vedotin exposure varied. The data were produced by immunoSEQ multiplex PCR, yet TCRdb's version contains in-frame clones alone and is incomplete. Of around 25,000 clones in the sample, 80% were seen once. CDR3 length: 16 amino acids. J was trimmed by 2 bases and V by 4 bases; bases with no gene match: 7. The V gene's germline CDR1 is MNHEY and CDR2 SVGAGI. The source is a human donor with classical Hodgkin lymphoma. The chain uses TRBV6-5 and TRBJ2-3; TRBD1 aligns across 9 bases. This sample comprised peripheral blood mononuclear cells (PBMCs), obtained at baseline. CDR3 region: CASSWDRVGVTDTQYF. CDR3 DNA sequence: TGTGCCAGCAGTTGGGACAGGGTAGGGGTCACAGATACGCAGTATTTT.